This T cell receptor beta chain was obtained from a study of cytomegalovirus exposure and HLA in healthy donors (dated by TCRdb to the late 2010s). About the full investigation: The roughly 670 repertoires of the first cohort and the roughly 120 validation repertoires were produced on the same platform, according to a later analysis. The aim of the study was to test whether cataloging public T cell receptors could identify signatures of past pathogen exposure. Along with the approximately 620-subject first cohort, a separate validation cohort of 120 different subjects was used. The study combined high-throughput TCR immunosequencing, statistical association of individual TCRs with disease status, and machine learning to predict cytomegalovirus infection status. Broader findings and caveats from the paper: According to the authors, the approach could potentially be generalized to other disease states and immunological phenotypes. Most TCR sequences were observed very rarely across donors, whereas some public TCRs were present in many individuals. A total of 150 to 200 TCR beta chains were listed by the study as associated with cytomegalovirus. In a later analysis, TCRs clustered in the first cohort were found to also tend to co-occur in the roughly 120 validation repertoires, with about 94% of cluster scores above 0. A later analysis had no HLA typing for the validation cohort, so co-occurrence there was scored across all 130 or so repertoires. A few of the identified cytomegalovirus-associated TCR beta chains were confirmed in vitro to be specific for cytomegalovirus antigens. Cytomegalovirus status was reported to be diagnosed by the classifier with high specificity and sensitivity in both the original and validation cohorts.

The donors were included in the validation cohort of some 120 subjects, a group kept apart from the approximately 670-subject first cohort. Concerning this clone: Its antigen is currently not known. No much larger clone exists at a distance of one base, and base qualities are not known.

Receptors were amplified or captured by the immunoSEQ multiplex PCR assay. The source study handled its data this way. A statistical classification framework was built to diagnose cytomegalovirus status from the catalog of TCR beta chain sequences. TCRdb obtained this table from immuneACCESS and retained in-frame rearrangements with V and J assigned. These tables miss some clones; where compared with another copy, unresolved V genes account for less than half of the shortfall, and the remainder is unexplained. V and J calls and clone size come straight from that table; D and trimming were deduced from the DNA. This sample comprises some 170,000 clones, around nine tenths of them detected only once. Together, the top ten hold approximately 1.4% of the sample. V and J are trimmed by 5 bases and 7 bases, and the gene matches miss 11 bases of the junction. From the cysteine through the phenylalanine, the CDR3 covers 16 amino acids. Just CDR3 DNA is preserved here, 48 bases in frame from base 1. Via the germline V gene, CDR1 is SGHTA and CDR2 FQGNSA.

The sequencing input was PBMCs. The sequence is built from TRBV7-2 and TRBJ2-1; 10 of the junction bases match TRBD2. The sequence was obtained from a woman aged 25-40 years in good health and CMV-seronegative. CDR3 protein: CASSLSGGAFRNEQFF. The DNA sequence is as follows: TGTGCCAGCAGCCTAAGCGGGGGGGCCTTTAGGAATGAGCAGTTCTTC.